The subject of this entry is one T cell receptor (beta chain). Its antigen is unknown. This record belongs to a study of T cells and Merkel cell carcinoma outcomes. Using immunoSEQ multiplex PCR, the repertoire was profiled, and TCRdb retains in-frame clones only, with some absent. Altogether around 2,000 clones are present, about 92% being singletons, with the ten largest covering around 2.5%. The CDR3 is 15 residues long. V lost 0 bases, J lost 1 base, and 1 base stayed unmatched. Per the germline V gene, CDR1 is SGHDT and CDR2 is YYEEEE. Notes on the study in general: In Merkel cell carcinoma, repertoire and T-cell density reportedly predicted outcomes.

This TCR was recovered from a human donor with Merkel cell carcinoma. Source material: tumor tissue from Merkel cell carcinoma. The chain recombines TRBV5-6 with TRBJ2-1; 7 bases agree with TRBD1. The DNA for the CDR3 is TGTGCCAGCAGCTTGGGGACAGGATCCTACAATGAGCAGTTCTTC. This translates into CASSLGTGSYNEQFF.